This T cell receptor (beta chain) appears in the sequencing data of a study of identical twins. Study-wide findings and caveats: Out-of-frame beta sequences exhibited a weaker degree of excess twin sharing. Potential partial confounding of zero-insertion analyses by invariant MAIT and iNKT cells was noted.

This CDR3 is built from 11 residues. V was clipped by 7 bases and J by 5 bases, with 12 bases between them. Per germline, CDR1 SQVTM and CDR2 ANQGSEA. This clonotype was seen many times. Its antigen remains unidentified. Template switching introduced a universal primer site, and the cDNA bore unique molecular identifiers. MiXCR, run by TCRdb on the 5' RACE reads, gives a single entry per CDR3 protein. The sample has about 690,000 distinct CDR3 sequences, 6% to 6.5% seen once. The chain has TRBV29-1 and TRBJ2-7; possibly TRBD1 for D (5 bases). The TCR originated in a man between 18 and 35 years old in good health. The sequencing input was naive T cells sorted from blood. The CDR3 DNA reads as TGCAGCGGGGGCCACAATGACGAGCAGTACTTC. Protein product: CSGGHNDEQYF.